The entry below gives a single TCR beta chain sequence along with its context. The antigen is not known. These data belong to a study of T cell responses to AZD1222 COVID-19 vaccine. This CDR3 contains 14 residues. CDR1 is SGHVT and CDR2 is SQSDAQ in the germline V gene. V lost 2 bases, J lost 5 bases, and 12 bases lay in between. Study-wide results and limits: After two AZD1222 doses, spike-specific TCR breadth and depth rose versus day 0. The donor cohort was predominantly white British with a female majority, and clonal diversity may have been underestimated. Per reports, nearly half of all spike-specific TCRs target regions that are unmutated in variants.

Assay: immunoSEQ multiplex PCR; the TCRdb copy retains only in-frame clones and omits some. The data contain some 160,000 clones, about nine tenths of them singletons. V and J are TRBV7-4 and TRBJ2-5, with D possibly being TRBD1 or TRBD2 (6 bases each). This sequence originates from an adult in good health. The starting material was peripheral blood, obtained on day 0 of AZD1222 vaccination. The CDR3 nucleotides are TGTGCCAGCAGCTTACCTCAGGGGAGGGAGACCCAGTACTTC. Amino acid sequence: CASSLPQGRETQYF.